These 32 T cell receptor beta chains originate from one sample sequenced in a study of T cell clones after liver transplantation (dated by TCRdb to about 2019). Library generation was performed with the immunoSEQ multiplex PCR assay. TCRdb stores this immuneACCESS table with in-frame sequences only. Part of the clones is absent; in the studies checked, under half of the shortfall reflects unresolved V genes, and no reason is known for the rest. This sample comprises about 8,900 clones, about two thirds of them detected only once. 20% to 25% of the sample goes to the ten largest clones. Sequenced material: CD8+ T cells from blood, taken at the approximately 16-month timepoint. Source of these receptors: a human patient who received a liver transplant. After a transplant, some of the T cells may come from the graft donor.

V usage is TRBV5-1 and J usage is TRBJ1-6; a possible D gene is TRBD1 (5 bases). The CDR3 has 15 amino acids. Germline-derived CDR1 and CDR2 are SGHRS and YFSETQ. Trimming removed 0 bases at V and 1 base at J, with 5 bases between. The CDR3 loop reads CASSLGGSYNSPLHF. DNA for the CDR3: TGCGCCAGCAGCTTGGGGGGGTCCTATAATTCACCCCTCCACTTT.

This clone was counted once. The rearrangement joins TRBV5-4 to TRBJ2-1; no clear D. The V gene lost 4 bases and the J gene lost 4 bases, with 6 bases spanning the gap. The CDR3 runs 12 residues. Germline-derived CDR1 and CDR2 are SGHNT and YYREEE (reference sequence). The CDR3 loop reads CASSTAYNEQFF. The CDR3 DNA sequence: TGTGCCAGCAGCACAGCGTACAATGAGCAGTTCTTC.

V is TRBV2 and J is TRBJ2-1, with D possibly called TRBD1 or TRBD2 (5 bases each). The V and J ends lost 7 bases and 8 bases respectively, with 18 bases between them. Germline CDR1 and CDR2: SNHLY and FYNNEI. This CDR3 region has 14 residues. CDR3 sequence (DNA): TGTGCCAGCAATCGGGGCCCCTTAAACGATGAGCAGTTCTTC. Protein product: CASNRGPLNDEQFF. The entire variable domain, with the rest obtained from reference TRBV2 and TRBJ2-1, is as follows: EPEVTQTPSHQVTQMGQEVILRCVPISNHLYFYWYRQILGQKVEFLVSFYNNEISEKSEIFDDQFSVERPDGSNFTLKIRSTKLEDSAMYFCASNRGPLNDEQFFGPGTRLTVL.

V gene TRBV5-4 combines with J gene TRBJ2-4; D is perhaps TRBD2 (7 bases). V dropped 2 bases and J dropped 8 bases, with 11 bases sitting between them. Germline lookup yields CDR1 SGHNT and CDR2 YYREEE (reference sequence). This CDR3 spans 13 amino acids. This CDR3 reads CASSFGGADIQYF. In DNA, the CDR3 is TGTGCCAGCAGCTTTGGGGGGGCCGACATTCAGTACTTC.

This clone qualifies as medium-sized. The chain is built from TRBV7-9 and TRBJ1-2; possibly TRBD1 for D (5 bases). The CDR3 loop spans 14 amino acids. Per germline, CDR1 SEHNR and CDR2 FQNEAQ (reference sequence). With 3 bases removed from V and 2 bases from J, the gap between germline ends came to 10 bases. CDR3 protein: CASSFGGRNYGYTF. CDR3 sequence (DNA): TGTGCCAGCAGCTTCGGGGGGAGGAACTATGGCTACACCTTC.

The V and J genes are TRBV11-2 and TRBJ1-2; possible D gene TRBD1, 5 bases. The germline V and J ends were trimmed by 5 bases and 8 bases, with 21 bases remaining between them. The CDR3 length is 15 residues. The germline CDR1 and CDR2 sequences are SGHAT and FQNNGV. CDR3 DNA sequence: TGTGCCAGCAGCCAGGGAGGCCGCTTTGGAGGCGGCTACACCTTC. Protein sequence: CASSQGGRFGGGYTF.

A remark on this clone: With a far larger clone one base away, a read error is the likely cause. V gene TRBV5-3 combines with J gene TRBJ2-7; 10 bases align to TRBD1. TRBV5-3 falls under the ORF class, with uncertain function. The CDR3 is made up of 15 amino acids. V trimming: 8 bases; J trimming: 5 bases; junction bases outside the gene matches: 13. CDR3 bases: TGTGCCAGCAGCCTGGAGGGACAGGGGAACGACGAGCAGTACTTC. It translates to CASSLEGQGNDEQYF.

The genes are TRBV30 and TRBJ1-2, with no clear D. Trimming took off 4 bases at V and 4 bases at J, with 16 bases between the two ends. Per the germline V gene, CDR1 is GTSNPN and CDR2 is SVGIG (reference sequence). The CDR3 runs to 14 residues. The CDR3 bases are TGTGCCTGGAACCTTCACGGCTCTAGCTATGGCTACACCTTC. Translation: CAWNLHGSSYGYTF.

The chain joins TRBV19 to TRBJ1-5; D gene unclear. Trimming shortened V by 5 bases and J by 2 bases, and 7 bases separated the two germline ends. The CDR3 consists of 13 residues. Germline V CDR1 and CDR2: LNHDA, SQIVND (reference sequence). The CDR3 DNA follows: TGTGCCAGTAGTCCCTGGGGCAATCAGCCCCAGCATTTT. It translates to CASSPWGNQPQHF.

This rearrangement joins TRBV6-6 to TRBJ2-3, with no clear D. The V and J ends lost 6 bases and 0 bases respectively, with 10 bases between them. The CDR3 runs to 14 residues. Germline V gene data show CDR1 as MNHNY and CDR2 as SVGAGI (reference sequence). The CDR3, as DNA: TGTGCCAGCAGCGAATATCCGAGCACAGATACGCAGTATTTT. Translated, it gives CASSEYPSTDTQYF.

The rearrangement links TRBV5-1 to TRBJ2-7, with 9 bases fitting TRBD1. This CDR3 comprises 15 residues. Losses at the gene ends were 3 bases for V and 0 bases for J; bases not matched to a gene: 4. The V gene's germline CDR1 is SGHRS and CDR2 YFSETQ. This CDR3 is CASSWGTGNSYEQYV. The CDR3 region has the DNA TGCGCCAGCAGCTGGGGGACAGGGAACTCCTACGAGCAGTACGTC.

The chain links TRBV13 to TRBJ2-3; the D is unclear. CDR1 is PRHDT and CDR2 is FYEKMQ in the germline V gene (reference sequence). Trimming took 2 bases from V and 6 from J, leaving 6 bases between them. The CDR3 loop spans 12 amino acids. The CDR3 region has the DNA TGTGCCAGCAGCTTAATCGGGGATACGCAGTATTTT. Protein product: CASSLIGDTQYF. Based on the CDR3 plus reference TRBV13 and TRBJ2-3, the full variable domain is AAGVIQSPRHLIKEKRETATLKCYPIPRHDTVYWYQQGPGQDPQFLISFYEKMQSDKGSIPDRFSAQQFSDYHSELNMSSLELGDSALYFCASSLIGDTQYFGPGTRLTVL.

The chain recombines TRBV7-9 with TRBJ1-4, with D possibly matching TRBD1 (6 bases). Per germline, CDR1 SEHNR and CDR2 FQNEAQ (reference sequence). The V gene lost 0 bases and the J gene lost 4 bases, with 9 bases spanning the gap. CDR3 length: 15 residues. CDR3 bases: TGTGCCAGCAGCTTAGCGGACAGAGATAATGAAAAACTGTTTTTT. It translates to CASSLADRDNEKLFF.

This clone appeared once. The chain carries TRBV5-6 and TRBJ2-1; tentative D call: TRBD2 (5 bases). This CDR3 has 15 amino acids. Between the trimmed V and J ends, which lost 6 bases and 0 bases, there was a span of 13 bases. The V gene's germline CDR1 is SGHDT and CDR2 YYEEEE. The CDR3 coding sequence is TGTGCCAGCACCCTCCTAACTAGCTCCTACAATGAGCAGTTCTTC. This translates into CASTLLTSSYNEQFF.

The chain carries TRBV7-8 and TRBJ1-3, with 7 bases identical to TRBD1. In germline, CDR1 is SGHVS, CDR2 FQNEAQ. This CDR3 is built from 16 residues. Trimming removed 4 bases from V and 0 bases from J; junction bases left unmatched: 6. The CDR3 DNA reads TGTGCCAGCAGCTCCATGGACAGGCGCTCTGGAAACACCATATATTTT. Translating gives CASSSMDRRSGNTIYF.

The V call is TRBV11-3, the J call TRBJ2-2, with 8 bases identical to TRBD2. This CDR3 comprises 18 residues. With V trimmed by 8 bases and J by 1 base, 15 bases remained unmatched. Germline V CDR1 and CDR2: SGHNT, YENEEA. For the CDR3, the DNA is TGTGCCAGCTCCGTTGGTCTAGCGGGCCGAATGAACACCGGGGAGCTGTTTTTT. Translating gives CASSVGLAGRMNTGELFF.

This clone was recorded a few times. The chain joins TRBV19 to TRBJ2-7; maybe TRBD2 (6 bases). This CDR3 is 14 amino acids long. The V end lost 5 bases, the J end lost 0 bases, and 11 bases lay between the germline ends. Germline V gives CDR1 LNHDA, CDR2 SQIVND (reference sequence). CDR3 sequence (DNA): TGTGCCAGTAGTTCGGGACTGCACTCCTACGAGCAGTACTTC. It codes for CASSSGLHSYEQYF.

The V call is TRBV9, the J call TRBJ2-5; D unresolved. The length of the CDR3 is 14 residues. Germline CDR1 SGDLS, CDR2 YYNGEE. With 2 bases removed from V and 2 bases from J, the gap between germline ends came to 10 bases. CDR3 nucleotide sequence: TGTGCCAGCAGCGTTTTTGGAAATCAAGAGACCCAGTACTTC. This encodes CASSVFGNQETQYF.

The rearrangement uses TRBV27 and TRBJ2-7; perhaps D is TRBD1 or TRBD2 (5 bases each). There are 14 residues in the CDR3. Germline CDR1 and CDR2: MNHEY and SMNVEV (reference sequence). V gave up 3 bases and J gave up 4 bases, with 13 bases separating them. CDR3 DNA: TGTGCCAGCAGTTTGCGAGGGGTATTGTACGAGCAGTACTTC. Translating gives CASSLRGVLYEQYF.

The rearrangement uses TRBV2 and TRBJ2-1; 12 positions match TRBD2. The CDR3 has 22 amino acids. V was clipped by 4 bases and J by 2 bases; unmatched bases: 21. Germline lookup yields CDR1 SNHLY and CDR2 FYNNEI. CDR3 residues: CASSGPLAGGNPKLGAYNEQFF. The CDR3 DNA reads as TGTGCCAGCAGTGGTCCCCTAGCGGGGGGGAATCCTAAGTTGGGAGCCTACAATGAGCAGTTCTTC. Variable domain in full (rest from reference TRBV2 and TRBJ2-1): EPEVTQTPSHQVTQMGQEVILRCVPISNHLYFYWYRQILGQKVEFLVSFYNNEISEKSEIFDDQFSVERPDGSNFTLKIRSTKLEDSAMYFCASSGPLAGGNPKLGAYNEQFFGPGTRLTVL.

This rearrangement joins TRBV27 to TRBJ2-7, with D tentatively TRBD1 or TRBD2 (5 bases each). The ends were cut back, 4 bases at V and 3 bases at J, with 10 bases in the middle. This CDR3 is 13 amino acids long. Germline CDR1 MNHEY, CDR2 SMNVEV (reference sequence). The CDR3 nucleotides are TGTGCCAGCAGTTCGGGACCCTTCTACGAGCAGTACTTC. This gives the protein CASSSGPFYEQYF.

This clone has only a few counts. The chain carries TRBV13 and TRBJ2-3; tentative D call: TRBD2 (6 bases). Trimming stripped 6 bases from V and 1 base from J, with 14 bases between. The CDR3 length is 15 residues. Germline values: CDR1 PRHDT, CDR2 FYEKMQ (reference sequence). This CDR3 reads CASRAGTPGTDTQYF. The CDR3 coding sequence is TGTGCCAGCAGGGCCGGGACTCCTGGCACAGATACGCAGTATTTT.

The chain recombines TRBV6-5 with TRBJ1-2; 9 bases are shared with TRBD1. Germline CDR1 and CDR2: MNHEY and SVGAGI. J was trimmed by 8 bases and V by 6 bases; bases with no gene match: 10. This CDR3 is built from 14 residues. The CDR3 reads CASSPGTGFVGYTF. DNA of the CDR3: TGTGCCAGCAGCCCCGGGACAGGGTTTGTCGGCTACACCTTC.

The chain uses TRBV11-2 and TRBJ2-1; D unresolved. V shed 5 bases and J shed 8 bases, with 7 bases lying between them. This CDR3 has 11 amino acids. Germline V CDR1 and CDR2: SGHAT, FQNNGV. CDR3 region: CASSHGHEQFF. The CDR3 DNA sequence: TGTGCCAGCAGCCATGGACATGAGCAGTTCTTC.

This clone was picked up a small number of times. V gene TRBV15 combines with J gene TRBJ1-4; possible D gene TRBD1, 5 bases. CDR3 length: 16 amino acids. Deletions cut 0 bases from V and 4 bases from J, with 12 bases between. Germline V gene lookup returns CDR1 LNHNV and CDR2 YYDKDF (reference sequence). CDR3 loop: CATSRDRGRINEKLFF. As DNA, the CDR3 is TGTGCCACCAGCAGAGATCGGGGACGGATTAATGAAAAACTGTTTTTT.

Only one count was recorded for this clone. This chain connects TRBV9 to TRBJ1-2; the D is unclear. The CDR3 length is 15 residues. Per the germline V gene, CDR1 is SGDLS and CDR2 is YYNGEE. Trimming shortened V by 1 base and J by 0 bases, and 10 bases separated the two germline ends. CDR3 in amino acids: CASSVFTEANYGYTF. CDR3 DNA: TGTGCCAGCAGCGTATTTACAGAAGCTAACTATGGCTACACCTTC.

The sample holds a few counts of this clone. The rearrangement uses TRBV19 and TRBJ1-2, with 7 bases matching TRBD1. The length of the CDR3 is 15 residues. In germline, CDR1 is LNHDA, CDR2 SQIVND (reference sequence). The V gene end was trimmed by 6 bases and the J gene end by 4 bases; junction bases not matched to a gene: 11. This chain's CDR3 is CASSWTGSPSYGYTF. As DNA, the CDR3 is TGTGCCAGTAGCTGGACAGGATCCCCATCCTATGGCTACACCTTC.

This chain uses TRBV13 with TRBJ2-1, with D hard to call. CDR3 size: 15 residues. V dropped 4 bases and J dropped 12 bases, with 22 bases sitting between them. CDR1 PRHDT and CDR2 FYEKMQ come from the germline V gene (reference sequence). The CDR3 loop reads CASSSGERPISVQFF. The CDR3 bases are TGTGCCAGCAGCTCCGGAGAGAGGCCCATCAGTGTGCAGTTCTTC.

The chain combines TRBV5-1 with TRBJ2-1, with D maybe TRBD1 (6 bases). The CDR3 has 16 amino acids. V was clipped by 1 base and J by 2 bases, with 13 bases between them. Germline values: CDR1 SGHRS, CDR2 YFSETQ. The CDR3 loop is CASSLYEGVAYNEQFF. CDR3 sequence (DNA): TGCGCCAGCAGCTTGTATGAGGGGGTGGCCTACAATGAGCAGTTCTTC.

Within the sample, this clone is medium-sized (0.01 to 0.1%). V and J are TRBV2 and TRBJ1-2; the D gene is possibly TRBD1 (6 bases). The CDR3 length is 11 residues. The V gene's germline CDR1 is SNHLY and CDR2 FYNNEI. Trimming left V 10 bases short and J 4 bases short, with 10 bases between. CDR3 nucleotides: TGTGCCACCTGGGGGGCCTATGGCTACACCTTC. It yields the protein CATWGAYGYTF.

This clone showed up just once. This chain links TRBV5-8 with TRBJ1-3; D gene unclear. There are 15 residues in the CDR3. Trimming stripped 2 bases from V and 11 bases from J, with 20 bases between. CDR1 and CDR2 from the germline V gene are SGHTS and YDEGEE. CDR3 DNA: TGTGCCAGCAGCTTCCGGCCAGGCCTTGTACGTCCCATATATTTT. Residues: CASSFRPGLVRPIYF.

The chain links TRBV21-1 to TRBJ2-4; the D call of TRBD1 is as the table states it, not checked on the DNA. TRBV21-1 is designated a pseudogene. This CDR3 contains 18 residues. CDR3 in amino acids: CASSKEGTGGLAKNIQYF. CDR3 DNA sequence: TGTGCCAGCAGCAAAGAGGGAACAGGGGGCTTAGCCAAAAACATTCAGTACTTC.